This section outlines one T cell receptor (beta chain) sequence together with its context. The treatment: oral pan-JAK inhibitor, 5-10 mg twice daily. TCR sequencing used cDNA made by reverse transcription of extracted RNA. Assay used: immunoSEQ multiplex PCR; TCRdb lists only in-frame clones, some missing. The table records approximately 180,000 clones, 58% of them present only once. This sample stems from a study of CD8+ T cells in alopecia areata. V was clipped by 6 bases and J by 1 base, with 14 bases between them. The CDR3 contains 15 residues. CDR1 is MDHEN, CDR2 SYDVKM, per germline. The V and J genes are TRBV28 and TRBJ2-3; D remains ambiguous. Sequenced material: CD4+ T cells sorted from blood, taken at approximately week 60, from a patient treated with tofacitinib. The clonotype was recovered from a human donor with alopecia areata. The CDR3 here is CASRPRLDRTDTQYF. The CDR3 region has the DNA TGTGCCAGCAGACCCCGGTTAGACCGCACAGATACGCAGTATTTT.